Presented here are 28 T cell receptor beta chains from one specimen sequenced in a study of blood T cell repertoires in COVID-19. Assay: immunoSEQ multiplex PCR; the TCRdb copy retains only in-frame clones and omits some. Of about 120,000 clones listed, approximately 90% are singletons. The sample comprised peripheral blood. The receptors here all came from a woman in her 50s with acute or convalescent COVID-19.

The chain has TRBV10-3 and TRBJ1-1; 9 bases are shared with TRBD1. This CDR3 has 14 residues. Germline V lookup: CDR1 ENHRY, CDR2 SYGVKD. Losses at the gene ends were 5 bases for V and 6 bases for J; bases not matched to a gene: 7. The CDR3 nucleotides read TGTGCCATCAGTCGAACAGGGGGCTCGGCTGAAGCTTTCTTT. Its protein is CAISRTGGSAEAFF.

The DNA of the CDR3 is TGTGCCAGTACCATATCGCGGGACAGAAAGATTGGCCAGTACTTC. This gives the protein CASTISRDRKIGQYF. The chain carries TRBV19 and TRBJ2-7; a possible D gene is TRBD1 (7 bases). V was clipped by 7 bases and J by 10 bases, with 26 bases between them. From germline, CDR1 is LNHDA and CDR2 SQIVND (reference sequence). The CDR3 runs 15 residues.

The chain joins TRBV6-5 to TRBJ2-1, with 7 bases matching TRBD1. This CDR3 has 15 residues. The germline gives CDR1 MNHEY, CDR2 SVGAGI. The trim removed 3 bases at V and 2 bases at J, leaving 4 bases unmatched. Written as DNA, the CDR3 is TGTGCCAGCAGTTATTCCGGGACAGCCTACAATGAGCAGTTCTTC. This translates into CASSYSGTAYNEQFF.

The V and J genes are TRBV7-8 and TRBJ1-3, with D unclear. Germline V gene data show CDR1 as SGHVS and CDR2 as FQNEAQ. This CDR3 has 14 residues. The V and J ends lost 4 bases and 5 bases respectively, with 12 bases between them. The CDR3 DNA sequence: TGTGCCAGCAGCTCGCTAGGCGTTCGAAACACCATATATTTT. Translation gives CASSSLGVRNTIYF.

The V call is TRBV19, the J call TRBJ1-2; the match to TRBD1 covers 7 bases. The CDR3 consists of 12 residues. Unmatched junction bases numbered 7, after V lost 7 bases and J lost 8 bases. Germline V gene data show CDR1 as LNHDA and CDR2 as SQIVND (reference sequence). The CDR3 DNA reads as TGTGCCAGTAACCAACAGGGGTTAGGCTACACCTTC. Amino acid sequence: CASNQQGLGYTF.

This chain connects TRBV11-3 to TRBJ2-7, with a weak D call TRBD2 (6 bases). This CDR3 has 14 amino acids. V lost 4 bases, J lost 0 bases, and 10 bases lay in between. Germline CDR1 is SGHNT and CDR2 is YENEEA. CDR3 protein: CASSYGRGSYEQYF. CDR3 DNA sequence: TGTGCCAGCAGCTATGGGCGGGGCTCCTACGAGCAGTACTTC.

This clone showed up many times. The genes are TRBV4-2 and TRBJ1-4, with D maybe TRBD1 (5 bases). The CDR3 totals 15 residues. The V end was cut by 1 base, the J end by 7 bases, with 13 bases between. Germline V gives CDR1 LGHNA, CDR2 YNFKEQ. CDR3 nucleotide sequence: TGTGCCAGCAGCCAAGTCCTAAATGGGGCTGAAAAACTGTTTTTT. This translates into CASSQVLNGAEKLFF.

The chain combines TRBV11-3 with TRBJ2-5; weak D call: TRBD2 (6 bases). Trimming took off 0 bases at V and 7 bases at J, with 15 bases between the two ends. The CDR3 spans 15 residues. Germline CDR1 is SGHNT and CDR2 is YENEEA. The CDR3 nucleotides are TGTGCCAGCAGCTTAGAACCCGGATACGGGGGGACCCAGTACTTC. Its translation is CASSLEPGYGGTQYF.

The genes are TRBV18 and TRBJ1-4, with 9 bases identical to TRBD1. The CDR3 has 14 residues. J gave up 8 bases and V 4 bases, and 5 bases lay outside the gene matches. Germline V CDR1 and CDR2: KGHSH, LQKENI. CDR3 coding DNA: TGTGCCAGCTCACAGGGACAGGGACGAGAAAAACTGTTTTTT. This sequence encodes CASSQGQGREKLFF.

V is TRBV10-2 and J is TRBJ2-7; weak D call: TRBD1 (6 bases). Germline V gene data show CDR1 as WSHSY and CDR2 as SAAADI. The V gene lost 0 bases and the J gene lost 1 base, with 10 bases spanning the gap. CDR3 length equals 15 residues. The CDR3 protein is CASSESRQASYEQYF. The CDR3 nucleotides read TGCGCCAGCAGTGAGTCCAGACAGGCTTCCTACGAGCAGTACTTC.

The CDR3 DNA follows: TGTGCCAGCAGTTACTCGGGACAGGGGTCCCACGAGCAGTACTTC. This encodes CASSYSGQGSHEQYF. The V and J genes are TRBV6-5 and TRBJ2-7, with TRBD1 matching over 10 bases. This CDR3 has 15 residues. Trimming took 0 bases from V and 5 from J; bases not matched to a gene: 4. CDR1 and CDR2 from the germline V gene are MNHEY and SVGAGI.

V gene TRBV18 combines with J gene TRBJ2-3; 7 positions agree with TRBD2. V gave up 4 bases and J gave up 3 bases; unmatched junction bases: 4. Germline V CDR1 and CDR2: KGHSH, LQKENI. There are 14 residues in the CDR3. The DNA for the CDR3 is TGTGCCAGCTCACTCCTAGCGGATACAGATACGCAGTATTTT. Translating it yields CASSLLADTDTQYF. The full variable domain, its missing parts supplied by reference TRBV18 and TRBJ2-3, is NAGVMQNPRHLVRRRGQEARLRCSPMKGHSHVYWYRQLPEEGLKFMVYLQKENIIDESGMPKERFSAEFPKEGPSILRIQQVVRGDSAAYFCASSLLADTDTQYFGPGTRLTVL.

By share, this clone counts as medium-sized. The sample carries other DNA sequences with the same CDR3. The chain is built from TRBV7-9 and TRBJ1-2; 9 positions agree with TRBD1. This CDR3 is 14 amino acids long. V trimming: 3 bases; J trimming: 6 bases; junction bases outside the gene matches: 5. Germline loops: CDR1 SEHNR, CDR2 FQNEAQ (reference sequence). The DNA for the CDR3 is TGTGCCAGCAGCTTGGACAGGGGATCAGATGGCTACACCTTC. Its protein product is CASSLDRGSDGYTF.

CDR3 loop: CATSRSSNEQFF. Written as DNA, the CDR3 is TGTGCCACCAGCAGATCGAGTAATGAGCAGTTCTTC. The gene calls are TRBV15 and TRBJ2-1; D is uncertain. V dropped 2 bases and J dropped 7 bases, with 6 bases sitting between them. The CDR3 has 12 residues. Germline assignment: CDR1 LNHNV and CDR2 YYDKDF (reference sequence).

V and J are TRBV5-5 and TRBJ1-4; 7 bases line up with TRBD1. The CDR3 sequence is 15 residues long. CDR1 and CDR2 from the germline V gene are SGHKS and YYEKEE (reference sequence). The V segment lost 3 bases and the J segment 0 bases; nucleotides outside the gene matches: 2. CDR3 DNA: TGTGCCAGCAGCTCGGGACAGACAACTAATGAAAAACTGTTTTTT. Amino acid sequence: CASSSGQTTNEKLFF.

The V gene is TRBV7-6, the J gene TRBJ2-1; D remains unclear. CDR1 and CDR2 (germline): SGHVS, FNYEAQ. The CDR3 has 17 residues. Trimming pared 0 bases from V and 1 base from J, leaving 13 bases between. CDR3 coding DNA: TGTGCCAGCAGCTTAGCACTAATTGCGGTTTCCTACAATGAGCAGTTCTTC. Protein sequence: CASSLALIAVSYNEQFF. Full variable domain (rest looked up from reference TRBV7-6 and TRBJ2-1): GAGVSQSPRYKVTKRGQDVALRCDPISGHVSLYWYRQALGQGPEFLTYFNYEAQQDKSGLPNDRFSAERPEGSISTLTIQRTEQRDSAMYRCASSLALIAVSYNEQFFGPGTRLTVL.

This clone has only a few counts. CDR3 sequence reads: CASSLSPGNTDTQYF. The DNA for the CDR3 is TGTGCCAGCAGCTTGTCACCGGGAAACACAGATACGCAGTATTTT. The chain combines TRBV5-4 with TRBJ2-3; D may be TRBD2 (5 bases). CDR1 and CDR2 (germline): SGHNT, YYREEE (reference sequence). Deletions cut 1 base from V and 2 bases from J, with 11 bases between. CDR3 length: 15 residues.

This clone was recorded once. The chain combines TRBV5-1 with TRBJ1-3; tentatively, D is TRBD1 (5 bases). The germline CDR1 and CDR2 sequences are SGHRS and YFSETQ. The length of the CDR3 is 17 residues. V lost 0 bases and J lost 1, with 14 bases in between. The CDR3 DNA follows: TGCGCCAGCAGCTTGGAACAGGCCTTAACATCTGGAAACACCATATATTTT. This sequence encodes CASSLEQALTSGNTIYF.

The sample holds one count of this clone. V is TRBV5-1 and J is TRBJ2-2; TRBD2 aligns across 12 bases. The CDR3 spans 17 residues. The J segment lost 5 bases and the V segment lost 2 bases, leaving 7 bases of the junction unmatched. Germline V CDR1 and CDR2: SGHRS, YFSETQ. CDR3 nucleotides: TGCGCCAGCAGCTTTTCCCTAGCGGGGGGGTCTACCGGGGAGCTGTTTTTT. It is translated as CASSFSLAGGSTGELFF.

The rearrangement joins TRBV19 to TRBJ1-5, with TRBD1 identical over 7 bases. V was pared by 2 bases and J by 4 bases, with 8 bases of the junction left unmatched. Per the germline V gene, CDR1 is LNHDA and CDR2 is SQIVND (reference sequence). The CDR3 totals 16 residues. The CDR3 loop reads CASSINRGVANQPQHF. The CDR3, as DNA: TGTGCCAGTAGTATAAACAGGGGAGTCGCAAATCAGCCCCAGCATTTT.

The V and J genes are TRBV6-1 and TRBJ1-6, with 7 bases aligning to TRBD1. This CDR3 has 14 residues. Germline V lookup: CDR1 MNHNS, CDR2 SASEGT. V shed 1 base, J shed 10 bases, and the junction held 4 bases outside the gene matches. The DNA for the CDR3 is TGTGCCAGCAGTGAAGGTACAGGGGACTCACCCCTCCACTTT. Translation: CASSEGTGDSPLHF.

V usage is TRBV11-3 and J usage is TRBJ2-1; 7 bases match TRBD1. Germline V gene data show CDR1 as SGHNT and CDR2 as YENEEA. V was pared by 5 bases and J by 4 bases, with 5 bases of the junction left unmatched. This CDR3 is built from 14 residues. The CDR3 nucleotides are TGTGCCAGCAGCCCACGGACAGGTTACAATGAGCAGTTCTTC. Its translation: CASSPRTGYNEQFF.

The chain joins TRBV7-9 to TRBJ2-5, with TRBD2 identical over 8 bases. The ends lost 8 bases at V and 5 bases at J; junction bases unmatched: 13. CDR1 and CDR2 (germline): SEHNR, FQNEAQ (reference sequence). The CDR3 has 15 amino acids. This chain's CDR3 is CASAAGPGGYETQYF. CDR3 nucleotide sequence: TGTGCCAGCGCCGCCGGACCGGGGGGGTATGAGACCCAGTACTTC.

The chain is built from TRBV29-1 and TRBJ2-3; TRBD2 matches 11 bases. Germline trimming cut 5 bases from V and 2 bases from J; bases unmatched to any gene: 3. This CDR3 has 14 residues. Germline-derived CDR1 and CDR2 are SQVTM and ANQGSEA. The CDR3 bases are TGCAGCGTTTCTAGCGGGGGGATCACAGATACGCAGTATTTT. Translated, it gives CSVSSGGITDTQYF.

This chain uses TRBV2 with TRBJ2-1, with TRBD2 matching over 7 bases. CDR3 length: 14 residues. Germline V gene lookup returns CDR1 SNHLY and CDR2 FYNNEI. J was trimmed by 0 bases and V by 8 bases; bases with no gene match: 4. The CDR3 DNA reads as TGTGCCAGCGGCGGGGGAAGCTCCTACAATGAGCAGTTCTTC. Translation: CASGGGSSYNEQFF. Complete variable domain (other parts from reference TRBV2 and TRBJ2-1): EPEVTQTPSHQVTQMGQEVILRCVPISNHLYFYWYRQILGQKVEFLVSFYNNEISEKSEIFDDQFSVERPDGSNFTLKIRSTKLEDSAMYFCASGGGSSYNEQFFGPGTRLTVL.

The chain carries TRBV10-3 and TRBJ1-4, with D maybe TRBD1 (5 bases). CDR3 length: 13 amino acids. Per the germline V gene, CDR1 is ENHRY and CDR2 is SYGVKD. V lost 6 bases and J 2 bases, leaving 7 bases between the germline ends. CDR3 DNA: TGTGCCATCAGCGGGGGTACTAATGAAAAACTGTTTTTT. Residues: CAISGGTNEKLFF.

The chain employs TRBV30 and TRBJ1-6; TRBD1 matches at 8 bases. The V gene's germline CDR1 is GTSNPN and CDR2 SVGIG (reference sequence). The CDR3 length is 15 residues. Unmatched junction bases numbered 9, after V lost 3 bases and J lost 8 bases. CDR3 bases: TGTGCCTGGAGGCAGGGGGCCGGGGCCCATTCACCCCTCCACTTT. This translates into CAWRQGAGAHSPLHF. The whole variable domain, filled in from reference TRBV30 and TRBJ1-6, reads SQTIHQWPATLVQPVGSPLSLECTVEGTSNPNLYWYRQAAGRGLQLLFYSVGIGQISSEVPQNLSASRPQDRQFILSSKKLLLSDSGFYLCAWRQGAGAHSPLHFGNGTRLTVT.

The rearrangement joins TRBV18 to TRBJ1-6, with TRBD1 matching over 8 bases. CDR3 length: 15 residues. V dropped 6 bases and J dropped 5; count of bases not matched to a gene: 6. The germline gives CDR1 KGHSH, CDR2 LQKENI. The CDR3 is CASSPGQVHNSPLHF. The CDR3 coding sequence is TGTGCCAGCTCTCCGGGACAGGTCCATAATTCACCCCTCCACTTT. The variable domain in full, completed from reference TRBV18 and TRBJ1-6, reads NAGVMQNPRHLVRRRGQEARLRCSPMKGHSHVYWYRQLPEEGLKFMVYLQKENIIDESGMPKERFSAEFPKEGPSILRIQQVVRGDSAAYFCASSPGQVHNSPLHFGNGTRLTVT.